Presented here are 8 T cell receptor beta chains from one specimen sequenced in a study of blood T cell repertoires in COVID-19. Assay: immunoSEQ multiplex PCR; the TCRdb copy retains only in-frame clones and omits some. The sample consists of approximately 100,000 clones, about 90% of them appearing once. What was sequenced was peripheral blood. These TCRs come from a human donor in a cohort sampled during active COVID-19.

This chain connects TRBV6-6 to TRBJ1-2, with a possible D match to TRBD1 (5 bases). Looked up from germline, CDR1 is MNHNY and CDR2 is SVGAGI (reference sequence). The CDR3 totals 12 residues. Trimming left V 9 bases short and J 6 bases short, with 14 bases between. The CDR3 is CASRPGDHGYTF. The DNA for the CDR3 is TGTGCCAGTCGGCCGGGGGACCATGGCTACACCTTC.

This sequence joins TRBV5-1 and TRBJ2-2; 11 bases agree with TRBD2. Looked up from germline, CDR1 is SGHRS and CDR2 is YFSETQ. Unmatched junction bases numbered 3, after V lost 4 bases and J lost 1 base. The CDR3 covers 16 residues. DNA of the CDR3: TGCGCCAGCAGCCCCGGGACTAGCGGGAACACCGGGGAGCTGTTTTTT. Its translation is CASSPGTSGNTGELFF.

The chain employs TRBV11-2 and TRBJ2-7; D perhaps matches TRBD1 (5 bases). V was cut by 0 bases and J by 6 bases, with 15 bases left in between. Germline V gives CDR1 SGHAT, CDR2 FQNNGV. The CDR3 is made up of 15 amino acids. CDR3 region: CASSLDPKGSSEQYF. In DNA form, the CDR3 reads TGTGCCAGCAGCTTAGATCCAAAGGGGTCTAGCGAGCAGTACTTC. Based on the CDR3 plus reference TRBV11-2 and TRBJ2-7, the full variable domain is EAGVAQSPRYKIIEKRQSVAFWCNPISGHATLYWYQQILGQGPKLLIQFQNNGVVDDSQLPKDRFSAERLKGVDSTLKIQPAKLEDSAVYLCASSLDPKGSSEQYFGPGTRLTVT.

The CDR3 spells CASSSPSNEQFF. DNA of the CDR3: TGTGCCAGCAGCTCTCCGTCCAATGAGCAGTTCTTC. V gene TRBV7-9 combines with J gene TRBJ2-1; no clear D gene. The CDR3 length is 12 residues. Germline V gene data show CDR1 as SEHNR and CDR2 as FQNEAQ (reference sequence). The V end was cut by 4 bases, the J end by 6 bases, with 7 bases between.

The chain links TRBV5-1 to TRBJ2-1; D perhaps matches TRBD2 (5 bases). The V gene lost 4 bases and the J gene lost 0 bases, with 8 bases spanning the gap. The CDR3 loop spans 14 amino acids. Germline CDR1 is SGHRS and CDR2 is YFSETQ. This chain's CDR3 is CASSARGSYNEQFF. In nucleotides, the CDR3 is TGCGCCAGCAGCGCTCGGGGCTCCTACAATGAGCAGTTCTTC.

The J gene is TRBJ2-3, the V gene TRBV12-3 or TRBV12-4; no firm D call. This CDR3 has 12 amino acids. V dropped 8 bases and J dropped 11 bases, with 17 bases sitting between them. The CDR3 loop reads CASLSSGSLQYF. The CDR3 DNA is TGTGCCAGCTTGTCCAGTGGCTCGCTGCAGTATTTT.

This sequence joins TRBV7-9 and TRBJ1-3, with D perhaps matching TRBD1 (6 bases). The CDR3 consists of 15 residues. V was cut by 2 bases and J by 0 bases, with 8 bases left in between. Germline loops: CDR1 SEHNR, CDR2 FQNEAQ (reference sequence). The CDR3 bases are TGTGCCAGCAGCTTAACAGGGACCTCTGGAAACACCATATATTTT. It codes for CASSLTGTSGNTIYF. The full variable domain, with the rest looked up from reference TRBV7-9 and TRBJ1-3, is DTGVSQNPRHKITKRGQNVTFRCDPISEHNRLYWYRQTLGQGPEFLTYFQNEAQLEKSRLLSDRFSAERPKGSFSTLEIQRTEQGDSAMYLCASSLTGTSGNTIYFGEGSWLTVV.

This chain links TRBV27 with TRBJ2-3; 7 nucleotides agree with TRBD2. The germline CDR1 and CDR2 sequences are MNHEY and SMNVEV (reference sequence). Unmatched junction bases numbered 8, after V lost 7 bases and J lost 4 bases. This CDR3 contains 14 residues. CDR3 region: CASTHGRIPDTQYF. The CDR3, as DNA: TGTGCCAGCACCCACGGGAGGATCCCAGATACGCAGTATTTT.